This T cell receptor beta chain was captured by sequencing in a study of beta chain features in type 1 diabetes. Whole-study context: There was similarity between patients and healthy donors in age, gender and cell yields. Notes on the study in general: Insertions at VDJ junctions were less frequent in type 1 diabetes patients. These patients also deleted more nucleotides at the same junctions. Type 1 diabetes patients had moderately but significantly shorter TCRB CDR3s in all four CD4+ subsets. The study left unresolved whether HLA type influences TCRB rearrangement.

About this clone: Antigen specificity is unknown.

Germline CDR1 is MNHEY and CDR2 is SVGAGI. The CDR3 contains 15 residues. V lost 7 bases, J lost 8 bases, and 12 bases stayed unmatched. Reverse transcription of all isolated RNA meant that expressed TCRB transcripts were sequenced. The assay was immunoSEQ multiplex PCR, and TCRdb's table has in-frame clones only and misses some. The data hold 100,000 to 150,000 clones, with 17% observed a single time. Stem cell-like memory, regulatory, central memory and naive CD4+ cells were sorted via CD45RO/CCR7/CD25/CD127/CD95/CD27. The chain recombines TRBV6-5 with TRBJ2-1; 9 bases fit TRBD2. The source of this sequence is a man between 18 and 35 years old with type 1 diabetes. Material: central memory CD4+ T cells from blood. CDR3 in DNA: TGTGCCAGCACCGGATCGACTAGCGGAGGGGATGAGCAGTTCTTC. It yields the protein CASTGSTSGGDEQFF.